One sample yielded the 14 T cell receptor beta chains listed below, sequenced in a study of blood T cells in healthy people across ages. The second PCR ran roughly 6 to 11 cycles with a sample-barcoded 5' primer and J-beta primers. TCRdb itself ran the 5' RACE reads through MiXCR, one entry per CDR3 protein. This sample has roughly 1.9 million distinct CDR3 sequences, with approximately 40% found just once. Input material: blood. These receptors all stem from a human donor in good health.

This clonotype was seen only a few times. The chain is built from TRBV7-9 and TRBJ2-7; D might be TRBD1 (6 bases). The CDR3 has 16 amino acids. Germline V lookup: CDR1 SEHNR, CDR2 FQNEAQ (reference sequence). V was trimmed by 3 bases and J by 5 bases, leaving 20 bases between them. The CDR3: CASSFSYGRGFHEQYF. The CDR3 DNA reads TGTGCCAGCAGCTTTTCGTATGGCAGGGGTTTCCACGAGCAGTACTTC.

This clonotype has more than one count but fewer than ten. The chain recombines TRBV29-1 with TRBJ2-5, with TRBD1 identical over 8 bases. The germline CDR1 and CDR2 sequences are SQVTM and ANQGSEA. Trimming removed 7 bases from V and 5 bases from J; junction bases left unmatched: 9. This CDR3 has 13 amino acids. The CDR3 spells CSAADRARETQYF. In DNA, the CDR3 is TGCAGCGCCGCGGACAGGGCAAGGGAGACCCAGTACTTC.

This clonotype was counted between two and nine times. V gene TRBV10-3 combines with J gene TRBJ2-1, with 8 nucleotides matching TRBD1. V lost 7 bases, J lost 10 bases, and 12 bases stayed unmatched. This CDR3 spans 14 amino acids. Germline V gene data show CDR1 as ENHRY and CDR2 as SYGVKD. CDR3 in amino acids: CAITDREFLSEQFF. As DNA, the CDR3 is TGTGCCATCACGGACAGGGAGTTTTTGTCCGAGCAGTTCTTC.

This chain joins TRBV28 and TRBJ2-3; D ambiguous. V was cut by 6 bases and J by 1 base, with 11 bases left in between. CDR3 size: 14 residues. Germline assignment: CDR1 MDHEN and CDR2 SYDVKM. The DNA of the CDR3 is TGTGCCAGCAGCCCCCAAAAGGGCACAGATACGCAGTATTTT. This translates into CASSPQKGTDTQYF.

The table lists this clonotype with a few counts. V gene TRBV5-1 combines with J gene TRBJ2-3, with a tentative D call TRBD1 (5 bases). The CDR3 totals 14 residues. Between the trimmed V and J ends, which lost 4 bases and 2 bases, there was a span of 11 bases. Germline CDR1 and CDR2: SGHRS and YFSETQ. The CDR3 loop is CASSPDTHTDTQYF. For the CDR3, the DNA is TGCGCCAGCAGCCCGGACACTCACACAGATACGCAGTATTTT.

This clonotype was observed a few times. The chain links TRBV7-2 to TRBJ2-7; TRBD1 might be the D (5 bases). Germline V CDR1 and CDR2: SGHTA, FQGNSA. CDR3 size: 14 residues. Trimming removed 6 bases at V and 6 bases at J, with 18 bases between. The CDR3 region is CASRRQPSQGEQYF. CDR3 sequence (DNA): TGTGCCAGCAGAAGGCAGCCTAGTCAGGGCGAGCAGTACTTC.

This clonotype was seen a handful of times. The V and J genes are TRBV7-2 and TRBJ1-2, with D uncertain. Trimming left V 4 bases short and J 0 bases short, with 15 bases between. The CDR3 spans 16 residues. From germline, CDR1 is SGHTA and CDR2 FQGNSA. Here the CDR3 DNA reads TGTGCCAGCAGCTCCTCGTACGCGGAAGCTAACTATGGCTACACCTTC. This gives the protein CASSSSYAEANYGYTF.

Turning to this clonotype: The junction does not match germline at one end; this may be a read error. V is TRBV7-7 and J is TRBJ2-1, with D perhaps TRBD1 (6 bases). This CDR3 is 12 amino acids long. Germline V lookup: CDR1 SSHAT, CDR2 FNYEAQ (reference sequence). CDR3 DNA sequence: TGTGCTAGCAGCTTAATACAGGGAGAGCAGTTCTTC. This translates into CASSLIQGEQFF.

The CDR3 reads CSAPVSYEQYF. CDR3 DNA sequence: TGCAGTGCTCCCGTATCCTACGAGCAGTACTTC. The V call is TRBV20-1, the J call TRBJ2-7; D not certain. In germline, CDR1 is DFQATT, CDR2 SNEGSKA (reference sequence). Trimming shortened V by 5 bases and J by 1 base, and 6 bases separated the two germline ends. This CDR3 region has 11 residues.

V is TRBV4-1 and J is TRBJ2-5, with D perhaps matching TRBD2 (5 bases). The J call is uncertain, as TRBJ2-7 better fits the DNA end. This CDR3 region has 13 residues. CDR1 and CDR2 from the germline V gene are MGHRA and YSYEKL. CDR3 protein: CASSQASEGEQYF. The CDR3 region has the DNA TGCGCCAGCAGCCAAGCATCCGAGGGCGAGCAGTACTTC.

This chain joins TRBV2 and TRBJ2-1; 9 bases agree with TRBD2. This CDR3 is built from 14 residues. The germline CDR1 and CDR2 sequences are SNHLY and FYNNEI. V was pared by 9 bases and J by 4 bases, with 7 bases of the junction left unmatched. CDR3 region: CARDSGGGYNEQFF. The CDR3 DNA reads as TGTGCCAGAGATAGCGGGGGCGGGTACAATGAGCAGTTCTTC.

The V and J genes are TRBV12-3 or TRBV12-4 and TRBJ1-4, with D hard to call. V dropped 3 bases and J dropped 4 bases, with 9 bases sitting between them. CDR3 length: 14 amino acids. The CDR3 protein is CASSFSGRNEKLFF. In DNA form, the CDR3 reads TGTGCCAGCAGTTTTAGCGGCCGTAATGAAAAACTGTTTTTT.

The sample holds a few counts of this clonotype. This rearrangement joins TRBV7-2 to TRBJ2-7; 11 bases are a match to TRBD2. J lost 0 bases, V lost 4 bases, and 8 bases had no gene match. This CDR3 region has 17 residues. Germline V gives CDR1 SGHTA, CDR2 FQGNSA. CDR3 DNA: TGTGCCAGCAGCTACACGGGGGGACTAGCGGTCTCCTACGAGCAGTACTTC. This encodes CASSYTGGLAVSYEQYF.

The V and J genes are TRBV6-1 and TRBJ2-4; D remains unclear. The DNA end favors TRBJ2-7, so the J call may be wrong. The CDR3 is 12 amino acids. Germline V gives CDR1 MNHNS, CDR2 SASEGT. The CDR3: CASSDFGDEQYF. The CDR3 DNA follows: TGTGCCAGCAGTGATTTTGGAGACGAGCAGTACTTC.